This TCR beta chain was captured by sequencing in a study of T cell repertoires in cytomegalovirus infection. The CDR3 has 16 amino acids. V was shortened by 7 bases and J by 0 bases, with 17 bases between the two germline ends. This clonotype has only a few counts. No antigen is known for it. Each CDR3 protein gets one entry after TCRdb re-called the reads with MiXCR. The sample has 680,000 or so distinct CDR3 sequences; around 35% are singletons. This material consisted of cultured PBMCs, taken from culture after CMV antigen stimulation. The chain is built from TRBV12-3 or TRBV12-4 and TRBJ2-3, with D tentatively TRBD2 (6 bases). This TCR came from a human donor in good health (CMV status not recorded). Some clones in this sample may be carry-over from other donors' samples. CDR3 nucleotide sequence: TGTGCCAGCACCCCCTTACCGGGGGATAGCACAGATACGCAGTATTTT. Translating it yields CASTPLPGDSTDTQYF.